The 10 T cell receptor beta chains presented below share a single source sample, sequenced in a study of blood T cell repertoires in COVID-19. Profiled with immunoSEQ multiplex PCR; TCRdb holds only in-frame clones, not every one. Among 150,000 to 250,000 clones, approximately 82% were seen once, and the ten largest hold approximately 6.9%. The specimen was peripheral blood. These receptors originate from a human donor with acute or convalescent COVID-19. The donor label of this sample is uncertain.

The V call is TRBV18, the J call TRBJ1-2, with D perhaps TRBD1 (6 bases). Germline CDR1 and CDR2: KGHSH and LQKENI. The CDR3 consists of 12 residues. V shed 2 bases and J shed 6 bases, with 7 bases lying between them. As DNA, the CDR3 is TGTGCCAGCTCACCAAACAGGGATGGCTACACCTTC. Its protein product is CASSPNRDGYTF.

The rearrangement uses TRBV9 and TRBJ2-3, with 12 bases that match TRBD2. Germline V lookup: CDR1 SGDLS, CDR2 YYNGEE. V was clipped by 3 bases and J by 9 bases; unmatched bases: 11. This CDR3 has 16 amino acids. CDR3 sequence reads: CASSGRTSGTGRTQYF. The CDR3 DNA reads as TGTGCCAGCAGCGGACGGACTAGCGGGACGGGTAGAACGCAGTATTTT.

The V and J genes are TRBV10-3 and TRBJ1-2, with D unresolved. The CDR3 has 13 amino acids. Germline-derived CDR1 and CDR2 are ENHRY and SYGVKD. V lost 0 bases, J lost 4 bases, and 6 bases lay in between. CDR3 nucleotides: TGTGCCATCAGTGAGTCGGGCAGCTATGGCTACACCTTC. It codes for CAISESGSYGYTF.

The rearrangement joins TRBV10-3 to TRBJ1-5; D gene uncertain. This CDR3 spans 14 amino acids. Germline-derived CDR1 and CDR2 are ENHRY and SYGVKD. Trimming stripped 2 bases from V and 1 base from J, with 6 bases between. CDR3 DNA: TGTGCCATCAGTGAGGGCGGGAGCAATCAGCCCCAGCATTTT. Translated, it gives CAISEGGSNQPQHF.

This chain joins TRBV20-1 and TRBJ1-4; D uncertain. This CDR3 spans 11 amino acids. V lost 7 bases and J 7 bases, leaving 10 bases between the germline ends. Germline V gene data show CDR1 as DFQATT and CDR2 as SNEGSKA (reference sequence). CDR3: CSVFVLEKLFF. CDR3 DNA sequence: TGCAGTGTTTTTGTTCTTGAAAAACTGTTTTTT.

The chain combines TRBV3-1 (or the pseudogene TRBV3-2) with TRBJ2-7, with TRBD2 identical over 14 bases. The germline V gene encodes CDR1 LGHDT and CDR2 YNNKEL (reference sequence). The CDR3 length is 17 residues. The junction had 9 bases not matched to a gene; V was cut back by 6 bases and J by 2 bases. The CDR3 nucleotides are TGTGCCAGCAGTCTCGGGACTAGCGGGAGTGGGACCTACGAGCAGTACTTC. It encodes CASSLGTSGSGTYEQYF.

The genes are TRBV19 and TRBJ2-7, with 10 bases that match TRBD1. This CDR3 has 14 amino acids. V was clipped by 5 bases and J by 9 bases; unmatched bases: 10. Germline-derived CDR1 and CDR2 are LNHDA and SQIVND (reference sequence). The CDR3: CASSDPGTGVWQYF. The DNA for the CDR3 is TGTGCCAGTAGTGACCCCGGGACAGGGGTTTGGCAGTACTTC.

This sequence joins TRBV30 and TRBJ2-5; 9 nucleotides line up with TRBD1. Losses at the gene ends were 5 bases for V and 6 bases for J; bases not matched to a gene: 7. This CDR3 spans 13 amino acids. Germline CDR1 GTSNPN, CDR2 SVGIG (reference sequence). CDR3 bases: TGTGCCTGGGGATCCACAGGGGGCCAGACCCAGTACTTC. Its translation: CAWGSTGGQTQYF.

The chain carries TRBV7-9 and TRBJ2-3, with a weak D call TRBD1 (6 bases). V was shortened by 4 bases and J by 3 bases, with 11 bases between the two germline ends. The germline gives CDR1 SEHNR, CDR2 FQNEAQ (reference sequence). The CDR3 consists of 14 residues. This CDR3 is CASSSTGSTDTQYF. CDR3 DNA sequence: TGTGCCAGCAGCTCTACAGGGTCTACAGATACGCAGTATTTT.

The chain carries TRBV27 and TRBJ1-2; D is perhaps TRBD1 (5 bases). The germline V and J ends were trimmed by 2 bases and 7 bases, with 11 bases remaining between them. Germline V gene data show CDR1 as MNHEY and CDR2 as SMNVEV (reference sequence). This CDR3 comprises 13 residues. The CDR3 sequence: CASSLRTGGGYTF. The DNA for the CDR3 is TGTGCCAGCAGTTTAAGGACCGGGGGTGGCTACACCTTC.